The rows below give T cell receptor beta chains drawn from one sample of a study of blood T cells in healthy people across ages. TCRdb ran MiXCR on the 5' RACE reads and lists one entry per CDR3 protein. This repertoire shows around 1,800,000 distinct CDR3 sequences, 30% to 40% found once; its top ten account for approximately 22%. Specimen: blood. These receptors were taken from a human donor in good health. The CDR3 runs from the conserved cysteine through the conserved F or W. A D gene is named only where the DNA matches it firmly. Only part of the rows carry a size: once, few, many, or a class if the clone is expanded.

CDR3 length: 12
V gene: TRBV4-1
clone size: -
J gene: TRBJ1-1
D gene: TRBD1
CDR3 DNA: TGCGCCAGCAGCCACCAGGGGGATCGGGCTTTCTTT
CDR3 protein: CASSHQGDRAFF

CDR3 length: 16
V gene: TRBV4-2
clone size: -
J gene: TRBJ1-2
D gene: -
CDR3 DNA: TGTGCCAGCAGCCAAGACTACAGCCTTGCTAACTATGGCTACACCTTC
CDR3 protein: CASSQDYSLANYGYTF

CDR3 length: 11
V gene: TRBV29-1
clone size: -
J gene: TRBJ1-1
D gene: -
CDR3 DNA: TGCAGCGTTGGTCGGAGTACTGAAGCTTTCTTT
CDR3 protein: CSVGRSTEAFF

CDR3 length: 16
V gene: TRBV9
clone size: -
J gene: TRBJ2-7
D gene: TRBD1
CDR3 DNA: TGTGCCAGCAGCAAAGGGGGCAGGGCTGATTTCTACGAGCAGTACTTC
CDR3 protein: CASSKGGRADFYEQYF

CDR3 length: 14
V gene: TRBV7-2
clone size: many
J gene: TRBJ2-4
D gene: -
CDR3 DNA: TGTGCCAGCAGCTTAGGAGTAGCCAAAAACATTCAGTACTTC
CDR3 protein: CASSLGVAKNIQYF

CDR3 length: 16
V gene: TRBV7-2
clone size: few
J gene: TRBJ2-7
D gene: -
CDR3 DNA: TGTGCCAGCAGCCCTAGCTTCAGGACAGTGGCTTACGAGCAGTACTTC
CDR3 protein: CASSPSFRTVAYEQYF

CDR3 length: 14
V gene: TRBV9
clone size: -
J gene: TRBJ1-2
D gene: -
CDR3 DNA: TGTGCCAACAGCGTCCCGGGGACGGACTATGGCTACACCTTC
CDR3 protein: CANSVPGTDYGYTF

CDR3 length: 17
V gene: TRBV4-3
clone size: few
J gene: TRBJ2-1
D gene: -
CDR3 DNA: TGCGCCAGCAGCCAAGATGCGACAGGAGGACTCTACAATGAGCAGTTCTTC
CDR3 protein: CASSQDATGGLYNEQFF

CDR3 length: 14
V gene: TRBV20-1
clone size: few
J gene: TRBJ2-7
D gene: -
CDR3 DNA: TGCAGTGCTAGAGACACCGGGGGCCCCTTCGAGCAGTACTTC
CDR3 protein: CSARDTGGPFEQYF

CDR3 length: 16
V gene: TRBV9
clone size: few
J gene: TRBJ1-1
D gene: -
CDR3 DNA: TGTGCCAGCAGCGTAGCGGGGAATAGCGATTTGACCAGGACTTTCTTT
CDR3 protein: CASSVAGNSDLTRTFF

CDR3 length: 12
V gene: TRBV20-1
clone size: -
J gene: TRBJ2-3
D gene: -
CDR3 DNA: TGCAGTGCTACAAGGGTGACAGATACGCAGTATTTT
CDR3 protein: CSATRVTDTQYF

CDR3 length: 14
V gene: TRBV7-2
clone size: few
J gene: TRBJ1-1
D gene: TRBD1
CDR3 DNA: TGTGCCAGCAGCCCACAGGGGGCTGAGACTGAAGCTTTCTTT
CDR3 protein: CASSPQGAETEAFF

CDR3 length: 18
V gene: TRBV4-1
clone size: few
J gene: TRBJ2-7
D gene: -
CDR3 DNA: TGCGCCAGCAGCCCAGGAGGGGGTAATGCTTTAGGATCCTACGAGCAGTACTTC
CDR3 protein: CASSPGGGNALGSYEQYF

CDR3 length: 14
V gene: TRBV28
clone size: -
J gene: TRBJ2-4
D gene: -
CDR3 DNA: TGTGCCAGCAGCCCCTATATTGTAGAACTGGGGGTGTACTTC
CDR3 protein: CASSPYIVELGVYF

CDR3 length: 18
V gene: TRBV25-1
clone size: -
J gene: TRBJ2-5
D gene: -
CDR3 DNA: TGTGCCAGCAGTGAATATGGGGCAGCGGGTATAGGAGGAGAGACCCAGTACTTC
CDR3 protein: CASSEYGAAGIGGETQYF

CDR3 length: 13
V gene: TRBV7-9
clone size: -
J gene: TRBJ2-7
D gene: -
CDR3 DNA: TGTGCCAGCAGCCCCGAGAGCTTCTACGAGCAGTACTTC
CDR3 protein: CASSPESFYEQYF

CDR3 length: 18
V gene: TRBV6-2/TRBV6-3
clone size: -
J gene: TRBJ1-2
D gene: -
CDR3 DNA: TGTGCCAGCAGCAACCTAGCCCTCTCGGGGGAGACTAACTATGGCTACACCTTC
CDR3 protein: CASSNLALSGETNYGYTF

CDR3 length: 13
V gene: TRBV20-1
clone size: few
J gene: TRBJ1-2
D gene: -
CDR3 DNA: TGCAGTGCTAGAGGGATATCTAACTATGGCTACACCTTC
CDR3 protein: CSARGISNYGYTF

CDR3 length: 16
V gene: TRBV5-1
clone size: -
J gene: TRBJ2-3
D gene: TRBD2
CDR3 DNA: TGCGCCAGCAGCCGCTATGCGGGAGCGCGGACAGATACGCAGTATTTT
CDR3 protein: CASSRYAGARTDTQYF

CDR3 length: 16
V gene: TRBV13
clone size: few
J gene: TRBJ2-5
D gene: TRBD2
CDR3 DNA: TGTGCCAGCAGCCCCAGACTAGCGGGGGGGATTGAGACCCAGTACTTC
CDR3 protein: CASSPRLAGGIETQYF

CDR3 length: 14
V gene: TRBV6-2/TRBV6-3
clone size: -
J gene: TRBJ1-1
D gene: -
CDR3 DNA: TGTGCCAGCAGGTTCGCCGGGACGGGGACTGAAGCTTTCTTT
CDR3 protein: CASRFAGTGTEAFF

CDR3 length: 14
V gene: TRBV4-2
clone size: few
J gene: TRBJ1-1
D gene: -
CDR3 DNA: TGTGCCAGCAGCCCCGACGGGACAACATTCAAAGCTTTCTTT
CDR3 protein: CASSPDGTTFKAFF

CDR3 length: 14
V gene: TRBV9
clone size: once
J gene: TRBJ2-3
D gene: -
CDR3 DNA: TGTGCCAGCAGCGTAGGTGCGGTCACAGATACGCAGTATTTT
CDR3 protein: CASSVGAVTDTQYF

CDR3 length: 15
V gene: TRBV7-2
clone size: -
J gene: TRBJ2-3
D gene: -
CDR3 DNA: TGTGCCAGCAGGCAACAGATGAGGCGCACAGATACGCAGTATTTT
CDR3 protein: CASRQQMRRTDTQYF

CDR3 length: 14
V gene: TRBV24-1
clone size: few
J gene: TRBJ2-4
D gene: -
CDR3 DNA: TGTGCCACCAGCACCGGGACAGCCAAAAACATTCAGTACTTC
CDR3 protein: CATSTGTAKNIQYF

CDR3 length: 12
V gene: TRBV24-1
clone size: -
J gene: TRBJ2-1
D gene: -
CDR3 DNA: TGTGCCACCGGTCGGGGTTTCAATGAGCAGTTCTTC
CDR3 protein: CATGRGFNEQFF

CDR3 length: 16
V gene: TRBV6-1
clone size: -
J gene: TRBJ2-3
D gene: -
CDR3 DNA: TGTGCCAGCAGTGGGGACCGGGGGTTACGCACAGATACGCAGTATTTT
CDR3 protein: CASSGDRGLRTDTQYF

CDR3 length: 17
V gene: TRBV2
clone size: -
J gene: TRBJ2-3
D gene: -
CDR3 DNA: TGTGCCAGCAGCTTACGCGGTCAGGGAACTAGCACAGATACGCAGTATTTT
CDR3 protein: CASSLRGQGTSTDTQYF

CDR3 length: 14
V gene: TRBV27
clone size: -
J gene: TRBJ1-4
D gene: TRBD1
CDR3 DNA: TGTGCCAGCCGCGGGACAGTTGCTAATGAAAAACTGTTTTTT
CDR3 protein: CASRGTVANEKLFF

CDR3 length: 14
V gene: TRBV5-1
clone size: -
J gene: TRBJ1-2
D gene: -
CDR3 DNA: TGCGCCAGCAGCCTCTCGACAGCAAGATATGGCTGCACCTTC
CDR3 protein: CASSLSTARYGCTF